A single sample gave rise to the 2 T cell receptor beta chains below, sequenced in a study of T cell repertoires in cytomegalovirus infection. One entry per CDR3 protein, called by TCRdb with MiXCR from the reads. The sample lists about 100,000 distinct CDR3 sequences, about 29% occurring once. Their specific antigens are unknown. Sequencing was performed on CD8+ T cells from cultured PBMCs, taken from culture after CMV antigen stimulation. The receptors derive from a human donor in good health (CMV status not recorded). Some clones in this sample may be carry-over from other donors' samples.

The CDR3 DNA is TGTGCCAGCAGCCCCGACGGTAGTAATTCACCCCTCCACTTT. Protein sequence: CASSPDGSNSPLHF. J is TRBJ1-6 and V is TRBV7-9, with D uncertain. V lost 5 bases and J lost 6, with 11 bases in between. The CDR3 contains 14 residues. Germline CDR1 is SEHNR and CDR2 is FQNEAQ (reference sequence).

The chain has TRBV12-3 or TRBV12-4 and TRBJ2-2; D not resolved. Between the trimmed V and J ends, which lost 6 bases and 7 bases, there was a span of 33 bases. The CDR3 has 20 residues. In DNA, the CDR3 is TGTGCCAGCAGATTCGGCAGACACCCCTCACCCGCAAAACGAAACGGGGAGCTGTTTTTT. This translates into CASRFGRHPSPAKRNGELFF.